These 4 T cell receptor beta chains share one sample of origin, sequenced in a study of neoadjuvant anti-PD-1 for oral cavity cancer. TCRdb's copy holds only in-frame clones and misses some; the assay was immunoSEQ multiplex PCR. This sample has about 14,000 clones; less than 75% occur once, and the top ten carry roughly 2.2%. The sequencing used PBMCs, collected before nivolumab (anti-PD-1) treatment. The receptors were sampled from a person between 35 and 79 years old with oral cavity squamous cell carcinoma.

DNA for the CDR3: TGTGCCAGCAGCGGGACTAGAGAGCTCCATGAGCAGTTCTTC. Protein product: CASSGTRELHEQFF. The rearrangement links TRBV9 to TRBJ2-1, with TRBD2 identical over 7 bases. V lost 3 bases and J lost 8; bases outside the gene matches: 8. This CDR3 spans 14 amino acids. Per germline, CDR1 SGDLS and CDR2 YYNGEE.

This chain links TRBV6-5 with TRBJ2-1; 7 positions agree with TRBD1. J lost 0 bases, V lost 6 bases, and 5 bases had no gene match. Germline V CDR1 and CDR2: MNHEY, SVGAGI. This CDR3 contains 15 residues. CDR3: CASRLTGSSYNEQFF. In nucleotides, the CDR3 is TGTGCCAGCAGGCTGACAGGGAGCTCCTACAATGAGCAGTTCTTC.

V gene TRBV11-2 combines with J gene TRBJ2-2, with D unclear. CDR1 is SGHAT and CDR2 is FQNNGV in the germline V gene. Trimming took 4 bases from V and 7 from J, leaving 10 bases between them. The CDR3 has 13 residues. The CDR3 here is CASSWYRVGELFF. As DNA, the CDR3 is TGTGCCAGCAGCTGGTACAGAGTCGGGGAGCTGTTTTTT.

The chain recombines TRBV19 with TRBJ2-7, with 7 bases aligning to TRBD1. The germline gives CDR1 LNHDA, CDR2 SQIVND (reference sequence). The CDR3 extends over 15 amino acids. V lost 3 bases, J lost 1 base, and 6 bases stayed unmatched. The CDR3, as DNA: TGTGCCAGTAGTATTGCGGCAGGGGGTTCCTACGAGCAGTACTTC. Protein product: CASSIAAGGSYEQYF.